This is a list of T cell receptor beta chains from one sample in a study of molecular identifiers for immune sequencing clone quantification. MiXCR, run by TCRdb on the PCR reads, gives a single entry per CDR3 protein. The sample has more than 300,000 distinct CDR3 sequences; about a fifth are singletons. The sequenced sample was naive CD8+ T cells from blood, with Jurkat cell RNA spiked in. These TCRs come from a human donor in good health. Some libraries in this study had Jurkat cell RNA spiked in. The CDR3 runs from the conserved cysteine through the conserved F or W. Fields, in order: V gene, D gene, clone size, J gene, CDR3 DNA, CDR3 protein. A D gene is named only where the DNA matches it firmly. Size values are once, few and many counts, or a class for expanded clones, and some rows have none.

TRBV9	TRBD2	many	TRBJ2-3	TGTGCCAGCAGCGGACTAGCGGGAGGGCCGACAGATACGCAGTATTTT	CASSGLAGGPTDTQYF
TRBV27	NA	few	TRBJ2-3	TGTGCCAGCAGTTTTAACGGGGGTCCAGATACGCAGTATTTT	CASSFNGGPDTQYF
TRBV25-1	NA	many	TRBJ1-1	TGTGCCAGCAGTGAAGGACTATCAAGGGGTGATGAAGCTTTCTTT	CASSEGLSRGDEAFF
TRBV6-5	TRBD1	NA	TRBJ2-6	TGTGCCAGCAGTTACCCGGACAGGGTCTCTGGGGCCAACGTCCTGACTTTC	CASSYPDRVSGANVLTF
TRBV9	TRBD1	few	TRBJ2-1	TGTGCCAGCAGCGCCCCCGGGACAGCCTCCTACAATGAGCAGTTCTTC	CASSAPGTASYNEQFF
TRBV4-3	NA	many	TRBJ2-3	TGCGCCAGCAGCCAGAATTGGGAGTGGGCGCAGTATTTT	CASSQNWEWAQYF
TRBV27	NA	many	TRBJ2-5	TGTGCCAGCAGTTCGCGGGGACCTCAAGAGACCCAGTACTTC	CASSSRGPQETQYF
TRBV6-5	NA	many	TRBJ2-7	TGTGCCAGCGGAACAGGCTGGGGCGAGCAGTACTTC	CASGTGWGEQYF
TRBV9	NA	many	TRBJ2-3	TGTGCCAGCAGCGTAGCTGGTCCAGGGCTCACAGATACGCAGTATTTT	CASSVAGPGLTDTQYF
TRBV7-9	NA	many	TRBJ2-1	TGTGCCAGCAGCTTAGTACAGGGTGCGACCAATGAGCAGTTCTTC	CASSLVQGATNEQFF